Detailed here is one T cell receptor beta chain. Its specificity is unknown. Some clones are missing from TCRdb's copy, which holds only in-frame ones; the method was immunoSEQ multiplex PCR. The sample yields under 1 million clones, around 96% seen once. Naive CD8 populations comprised CD45RO-negative cells positively selected for CCR7, excluding terminally differentiated effector memory CD45RA+ cells. The data derive from a study of shared clonotypes between healthy human individuals. Overall study results and limits: Of the naive CD4 clonotypes, around 4.7% were shared across a handful of donors. Represented genetic and exposure-history diversity was restricted by having few donors. Non-shared clonotypes displayed generation probabilities falling below those of clonotypes present in all four donors.

Germline loops: CDR1 SGHRS, CDR2 YFSETQ. The CDR3 contains 12 residues. With 4 bases removed from V and 7 bases from J, the gap between germline ends came to 9 bases. The origin of this receptor is a man aged 25 to 40 in good health. This chain links TRBV5-1 with TRBJ2-1, with D perhaps matching TRBD1 or TRBD2 (5 bases each). The sample consisted of naive CD8+ T cells sorted from blood. CDR3 sequence reads: CASSRWGNEQFF. As DNA, the CDR3 is TGCGCCAGCAGCCGCTGGGGGAATGAGCAGTTCTTC.